These T cell receptor beta chains were read from a single sample in a study of siplizumab effects on memory and regulatory T cells. Profiling relied on immunoSEQ multiplex PCR, and the TCRdb table lists in-frame clones only, not all of them. The sample holds just under 85,000 clones, roughly 87% seen once. Material: Tregs sorted from blood. The receptors shown here come from a human donor in good health. Both conserved end residues are part of each CDR3. The order of the fields is CDR3 DNA, CDR3 protein, clone size, V gene, J gene, D gene. D genes are given only for firm matches. The size field is filled for only some rows; it gives once, few, many or a size class.

CDR3nt: TGTGCCAGCAGCAAACCCGGGACAGGGGCCAAAGCTTTCTTT; CDR3aa: CASSKPGTGAKAFF; abundance: NA; v_gene: TRBV5-6; j_gene: TRBJ1-1; d_gene: TRBD1
CDR3nt: TGTGCCAGTACCCGGTTTTCCGGGACAGCGCCGGAAAAGGGGTTGGTGAAACTGTTTTTT; CDR3aa: CASTRFSGTAPEKGLVKLFF; abundance: NA; v_gene: TRBV19; j_gene: TRBJ1-4; d_gene: TRBD1
CDR3nt: TGTGCCACCTTGGGGGGGAACACTGAAGCTTTCTTT; CDR3aa: CATLGGNTEAFF; abundance: NA; v_gene: TRBV6-6; j_gene: TRBJ1-1; d_gene: NA
CDR3nt: TGTGCCAGCTCACCTCAGACTCAAGAGACCCAGTACTTC; CDR3aa: CASSPQTQETQYF; abundance: NA; v_gene: TRBV18; j_gene: TRBJ2-5; d_gene: NA
CDR3nt: TGTGCCAGCAGCTTAGGCATTCAGGGGGGCACAGATACGCAGTATTTT; CDR3aa: CASSLGIQGGTDTQYF; abundance: NA; v_gene: TRBV7-9; j_gene: TRBJ2-3; d_gene: TRBD1
CDR3nt: TGTGCCAGCAGTACCGTAGGGAATCAGCCCCAGCATTTT; CDR3aa: CASSTVGNQPQHF; abundance: NA; v_gene: TRBV28; j_gene: TRBJ1-5; d_gene: NA
CDR3nt: TGTGCCAGCAGTGAATTTGTAGGTCAATCTGAAGCTTTCTTT; CDR3aa: CASSEFVGQSEAFF; abundance: NA; v_gene: TRBV6-1; j_gene: TRBJ1-1; d_gene: NA
CDR3nt: TGTGCCACACAGGGTGTGATCGGAGGCTACACCTTC; CDR3aa: CATQGVIGGYTF; abundance: NA; v_gene: TRBV6-5; j_gene: TRBJ1-2; d_gene: NA
CDR3nt: TGTGCCAGCAGCAGAGGCCTTACCTACGAGCAGTACTTC; CDR3aa: CASSRGLTYEQYF; abundance: NA; v_gene: TRBV6-1; j_gene: TRBJ2-7; d_gene: NA
CDR3nt: TGTGCCAGCAGCAAAACCCGGGACAGGGGGAGACTGACCAACTATGGCTACACCTTC; CDR3aa: CASSKTRDRGRLTNYGYTF; abundance: NA; v_gene: TRBV21-1; j_gene: TRBJ1-2; d_gene: NA
CDR3nt: TGCAGCGAGCGGTTCCCTAGCACAGATACGCAGTATTTT; CDR3aa: CSERFPSTDTQYF; abundance: NA; v_gene: TRBV29-1; j_gene: TRBJ2-3; d_gene: NA
CDR3nt: TGTGCCAGCAGCCCTGGACCTCTATACAATGAGCAGTTCTTC; CDR3aa: CASSPGPLYNEQFF; abundance: NA; v_gene: TRBV11-2; j_gene: TRBJ2-1; d_gene: NA
CDR3nt: TGTGCCAGCAGTTTGCTGGGGGGTTCAGAGACCCAGTACTTC; CDR3aa: CASSLLGGSETQYF; abundance: NA; v_gene: TRBV28; j_gene: TRBJ2-5; d_gene: NA
CDR3nt: TGTGCCAGCAGTCCCCTCGCAGGGGCCTATGGCTACACCTTC; CDR3aa: CASSPLAGAYGYTF; abundance: NA; v_gene: TRBV28; j_gene: TRBJ1-2; d_gene: NA
CDR3nt: TGTGCCAGCAGCGGGGATTATGGCTACACCTTC; CDR3aa: CASSGDYGYTF; abundance: NA; v_gene: TRBV5-6; j_gene: TRBJ1-2; d_gene: NA
CDR3nt: TGTGCCAGTAATTTAATTGCCGTCGGTTCCGCCCAGCATTTT; CDR3aa: CASNLIAVGSAQHF; abundance: few; v_gene: TRBV19; j_gene: TRBJ1-5; d_gene: NA
CDR3nt: TGTGCCAGCAGTTCGTACACCGGGGAGCTGTTTTTT; CDR3aa: CASSSYTGELFF; abundance: NA; v_gene: TRBV28; j_gene: TRBJ2-2; d_gene: NA
CDR3nt: TGTGCCATCAGTGGTGAACAGGGGTCCTACAATGAGCAGTTCTTC; CDR3aa: CAISGEQGSYNEQFF; abundance: NA; v_gene: TRBV10-3; j_gene: TRBJ2-1; d_gene: TRBD1
CDR3nt: TGTGCCAGCAGGACAGGGAGGGTCACTGAAGCTTTCTTT; CDR3aa: CASRTGRVTEAFF; abundance: NA; v_gene: TRBV6-1; j_gene: TRBJ1-1; d_gene: TRBD1
CDR3nt: TGTGCCAGCAGCTGGACAGAGAACACTGAAGCTTTCTTT; CDR3aa: CASSWTENTEAFF; abundance: NA; v_gene: TRBV7-9; j_gene: TRBJ1-1; d_gene: NA
CDR3nt: TGCGCCAGCAGCCTGTACACTAGCGATCAAGAGACCCAGTACTTC; CDR3aa: CASSLYTSDQETQYF; abundance: once; v_gene: TRBV5-1; j_gene: TRBJ2-5; d_gene: TRBD2
CDR3nt: TGTGCCAGCAGCCCAGAGGTCAGGGGGCCCTCCATGAGATGGGGCTACACCTTC; CDR3aa: CASSPEVRGPSMRWGYTF; abundance: NA; v_gene: TRBV7-9; j_gene: TRBJ1-2; d_gene: TRBD1
CDR3nt: TGTGCCAGCAGCGTCGATCCGGTGACCTATGAAGCTTTCTTT; CDR3aa: CASSVDPVTYEAFF; abundance: NA; v_gene: TRBV5-6; j_gene: TRBJ1-1; d_gene: NA
CDR3nt: TGTGCCAGCAGCTTAGATTCCAGAGAGACCCAGTACTTC; CDR3aa: CASSLDSRETQYF; abundance: NA; v_gene: TRBV7-7; j_gene: TRBJ2-5; d_gene: NA
CDR3nt: TGTGCCAGCAGCCCCTATTACGGGGTGAAGACCCAGTACTTC; CDR3aa: CASSPYYGVKTQYF; abundance: NA; v_gene: TRBV11-2; j_gene: TRBJ2-5; d_gene: NA
CDR3nt: TGTGCCAGCAGTGACGGGGGGACGGAGCCCCAGCATTTT; CDR3aa: CASSDGGTEPQHF; abundance: NA; v_gene: TRBV6-4; j_gene: TRBJ1-5; d_gene: NA
CDR3nt: TGTGCCAGCACACGGGGGAAAAACACCTTC; CDR3aa: CASTRGKNTF; abundance: NA; v_gene: TRBV6-4; j_gene: TRBJ1-2; d_gene: NA
CDR3nt: TGTGCCAGCAGGAGGGGTTATGAGCAGTTCTTC; CDR3aa: CASRRGYEQFF; abundance: NA; v_gene: TRBV6-1; j_gene: TRBJ2-1; d_gene: NA
CDR3nt: TGTGCCTGGAGTGTATCGGAGTGGTGGGACCTACATCGGTTCTTC; CDR3aa: CAWSVSEWWDLHRFF; abundance: once; v_gene: TRBV30; j_gene: TRBJ2-1; d_gene: NA
CDR3nt: TGTGCCAGCAGCGTAGGCGGGGGGAGGACAGATACGCAGTATTTT; CDR3aa: CASSVGGGRTDTQYF; abundance: NA; v_gene: TRBV9; j_gene: TRBJ2-3; d_gene: TRBD2
CDR3nt: TGTGCCAGCAGTTTCGATAAAGGCTCCTACAATGAGCAGTTCTTC; CDR3aa: CASSFDKGSYNEQFF; abundance: NA; v_gene: TRBV28; j_gene: TRBJ2-1; d_gene: NA
CDR3nt: TGTGCCAGCACCTCCCCCGGGGGCTATGAGCAGTTCTTC; CDR3aa: CASTSPGGYEQFF; abundance: NA; v_gene: TRBV7-2; j_gene: TRBJ2-1; d_gene: NA
CDR3nt: TGTGCCAGCAGGGACCGACAGGGCGGTTTTCGCACTGAAGCTTTCTTT; CDR3aa: CASRDRQGGFRTEAFF; abundance: NA; v_gene: TRBV2; j_gene: TRBJ1-1; d_gene: TRBD1
CDR3nt: TGTGTCAGAAGCCCACTAGCGGGGGCACATTACAATGAGCAGTTCTTC; CDR3aa: CVRSPLAGAHYNEQFF; abundance: NA; v_gene: TRBV7-5; j_gene: TRBJ2-1; d_gene: NA
CDR3nt: TGTGCCAGTACCATCGGGACTAGCGTTTCCGAGCAGTACTTC; CDR3aa: CASTIGTSVSEQYF; abundance: NA; v_gene: TRBV19; j_gene: TRBJ2-7; d_gene: TRBD2
CDR3nt: TGCGCCAGCAGTGAGTGGTTCGACAATGAGCAGTTCTTC; CDR3aa: CASSEWFDNEQFF; abundance: few; v_gene: TRBV10-1; j_gene: TRBJ2-1; d_gene: NA
CDR3nt: TGTGCCAGCAGGTTGACAGCCGTTACAGATACGCAGTATTTT; CDR3aa: CASRLTAVTDTQYF; abundance: NA; v_gene: TRBV7-2; j_gene: TRBJ2-3; d_gene: NA
CDR3nt: TGCGCCAGCAGCACGACAGGGGGCAACACTGAAGCTTTCTTT; CDR3aa: CASSTTGGNTEAFF; abundance: NA; v_gene: TRBV5-1; j_gene: TRBJ1-1; d_gene: TRBD1
CDR3nt: TGTGCCACATCCGACAGGGTGAACACTGAAGCTTTCTTT; CDR3aa: CATSDRVNTEAFF; abundance: few; v_gene: TRBV18; j_gene: TRBJ1-1; d_gene: TRBD1
CDR3nt: TGTGCCAGTAGGGCGGGGCAGGCCACAGATACGCAGTATTTT; CDR3aa: CASRAGQATDTQYF; abundance: NA; v_gene: TRBV19; j_gene: TRBJ2-3; d_gene: NA